The 30 T cell receptor beta chains listed next were all sequenced from one sample in a study of CD8 T cells in ankylosing spondylitis. TCRdb used MiXCR to reprocess the 5' RACE reads, holding one entry per CDR3 protein. The sample lists about 220,000 distinct CDR3 sequences, roughly 25% occurring once. The material sequenced was blood, either unsorted or a sorted T cell fraction (not recorded which). Source of these receptors: a male donor with ankylosing spondylitis or in good health (not recorded which).

The chain links TRBV6-1 to TRBJ2-1; 8 bases fit TRBD2. The CDR3 spans 15 residues. CDR1 and CDR2 (germline): MNHNS, SASEGT. V lost 7 bases, J lost 8 bases, and 13 bases stayed unmatched. The CDR3 region has the DNA TGTGCCAGCAAGAGGGGACTAGTGGGTGGTGATGAGCAGTTCTTC. It codes for CASKRGLVGGDEQFF.

The J gene is TRBJ1-4, the V gene TRBV4-3; 7 positions agree with TRBD1. Losses at the gene ends were 4 bases for V and 5 bases for J; bases not matched to a gene: 10. Germline V lookup: CDR1 LGHNA, CDR2 YSLEER. The CDR3 extends over 16 amino acids. In nucleotides, the CDR3 is TGCGCCAGCAGCCCCAATTGGGGAGGGGGCAATGAAAAACTGTTTTTT. This translates into CASSPNWGGGNEKLFF.

This chain joins TRBV20-1 and TRBJ1-1, with D uncertain. Trimming pared 0 bases from V and 3 bases from J, leaving 5 bases between. Per the germline V gene, CDR1 is DFQATT and CDR2 is SNEGSKA (reference sequence). The CDR3 contains 12 residues. As DNA, the CDR3 is TGCAGTGCTAGAGATGCGGACACTGAAGCTTTCTTT. It translates to CSARDADTEAFF.

Ten or more counts support this clonotype. At one boundary the junction diverges from the germline segment, which might be a read error. The chain is built from TRBV28 and TRBJ2-3, with D uncertain. The CDR3 is made up of 16 amino acids. The germline CDR1 and CDR2 sequences are MDHEN and SYDVKM. CDR3 nucleotides: TGTGCCAGCAGCCCCTGGAGCGTTCCTAACACAGATGCGCAGTATTTT. It encodes CASSPWSVPNTDAQYF.

This clonotype was seen repeatedly, ten times or more. The chain employs TRBV7-2 and TRBJ1-3, with D unresolved. The CDR3 extends over 13 amino acids. Germline CDR1 SGHTA, CDR2 FQGNSA. Trimming stripped 2 bases from V and 8 bases from J, with 10 bases between. This CDR3 is CASSLNPLDTIYF. In DNA form, the CDR3 reads TGTGCCAGCAGCTTAAATCCCTTGGACACCATATATTTT.

This clonotype was seen a handful of times. This sequence joins TRBV6-1 and TRBJ1-3, with a tentative D call TRBD1 (5 bases). The CDR3 covers 14 residues. CDR1 is MNHNS, CDR2 SASEGT, per germline. V was pared by 6 bases and J by 2 bases, with 11 bases between. CDR3 sequence reads: CASSQGNTGNTIYF. CDR3 bases: TGTGCCAGCAGCCAGGGTAACACTGGAAACACCATATATTTT.

This clonotype was counted at least ten times. This chain uses TRBV7-3 with TRBJ1-1; D is possibly TRBD1 (6 bases). This CDR3 is built from 15 residues. The germline CDR1 and CDR2 sequences are SGHTA and FQGTGA. The V and J ends lost 5 bases and 3 bases respectively, with 16 bases between them. The CDR3: CASSPRGGRYTEAFF. In nucleotides, the CDR3 is TGTGCCAGCAGCCCAAGAGGGGGGAGATACACTGAAGCTTTCTTT.

The V gene is TRBV29-1, the J gene TRBJ2-7; 9 nucleotides align to TRBD1. The germline CDR1 and CDR2 sequences are SQVTM and ANQGSEA. Trimming cost V 6 bases and J 1 base; bases outside gene matches: 7. CDR3 length: 14 amino acids. The chain's CDR3 is CSVGRQGGSYEQYF. Written as DNA, the CDR3 is TGCAGCGTCGGAAGACAGGGGGGTTCCTACGAGCAGTACTTC.

This chain joins TRBV5-5 and TRBJ2-1; the D is unclear. Germline CDR1 SGHKS, CDR2 YYEKEE (reference sequence). V gave up 1 base and J gave up 0 bases, with 8 bases separating them. The CDR3 totals 15 residues. The CDR3 reads CASSLSTPSYNEQFF. The CDR3 coding sequence is TGTGCCAGCAGCTTGAGCACTCCCTCCTACAATGAGCAGTTCTTC.

This clonotype was recorded many times. The chain employs TRBV12-3 or TRBV12-4 and TRBJ1-5; D not resolved. This CDR3 comprises 14 residues. V shed 5 bases and J shed 4 bases, with 12 bases lying between them. The CDR3 loop is CASSQGRLNQPQHF. Here the CDR3 DNA reads TGTGCCAGCAGTCAAGGACGGCTAAATCAGCCCCAGCATTTT.

This clonotype appeared many times. The chain employs TRBV25-1 and TRBJ2-7; TRBD2 agrees at 10 bases. The germline gives CDR1 MGHDK, CDR2 SYGVNS. Trimming took 8 bases from V and 9 from J; bases not matched to a gene: 16. This CDR3 contains 15 residues. The CDR3 reads CASAPKAGGDLGQYF. The CDR3 DNA is TGTGCCAGCGCCCCGAAAGCGGGAGGGGACCTTGGGCAGTACTTC.

This clonotype was observed a handful of times. The chain's CDR3 is CASSHHRVIRDEQYF. The CDR3 DNA is TGCGCCAGCAGTCACCACAGGGTGATCCGGGACGAGCAGTACTTC. The chain carries TRBV23-1 and TRBJ2-7, with D perhaps TRBD1 (6 bases). TRBV23-1 is flagged as an ORF with uncertain function. With 3 bases removed from V and 5 bases from J, the gap between germline ends came to 17 bases. There are 15 residues in the CDR3.

In its sample, this clonotype was seen many times. This chain joins TRBV12-3 or TRBV12-4 and TRBJ2-3, with D uncertain. The CDR3 covers 14 residues. V was trimmed by 3 bases and J by 0 bases, leaving 7 bases between them. The CDR3 DNA sequence: TGTGCCAGCAGTTTCCTCGGCAGCACAGATACGCAGTATTTT. Protein product: CASSFLGSTDTQYF.

This clonotype was counted many times. The chain employs TRBV15 and TRBJ2-7, with 8 bases lining up with TRBD1. V was clipped by 3 bases and J by 7 bases; unmatched bases: 5. Germline V gene data show CDR1 as LNHNV and CDR2 as YYDKDF (reference sequence). CDR3 length: 13 residues. CDR3 sequence: CATSRGDRLEQYF. CDR3 DNA: TGTGCCACCAGCAGGGGGGACAGGCTGGAGCAGTACTTC.

In its sample, this clonotype was seen a few times. The junction and the germline gene differ at one end; a read error may be behind it. V gene TRBV20-1 combines with J gene TRBJ1-1; 8 bases match TRBD1. Germline V gene lookup returns CDR1 DFQATT and CDR2 SNEGSKA (reference sequence). The CDR3 contains 14 residues. In DNA, the CDR3 is TGCAGTGCAGACAGGGGAGCTTTGAAGACTGAAGCTTTCTTT. The encoded protein is CSADRGALKTEAFF.

This clonotype was counted ten times or more. The chain uses TRBV4-1 and TRBJ2-3; the D is unclear. Germline-derived CDR1 and CDR2 are MGHRA and YSYEKL. Trimming took off 0 bases at V and 3 bases at J, with 10 bases between the two ends. The CDR3 extends over 15 amino acids. The CDR3 here is CASSQDDLGTDTQYF. CDR3 DNA sequence: TGCGCCAGCAGCCAAGATGACCTAGGGACAGATACGCAGTATTTT.

The chain uses TRBV9 and TRBJ1-1; weak D call: TRBD1 (6 bases). The CDR3 extends over 14 amino acids. V shed 1 base and J shed 1 base, with 8 bases lying between them. The V gene's germline CDR1 is SGDLS and CDR2 YYNGEE. This CDR3 is CASSVLGANTEAFF. Here the CDR3 DNA reads TGTGCCAGCAGCGTATTGGGGGCGAACACTGAAGCTTTCTTT.

The chain carries TRBV12-3 or TRBV12-4 and TRBJ2-1, with TRBD2 matching 10 bases. CDR3 length: 14 residues. V lost 5 bases and J lost 4; bases outside the gene matches: 2. The CDR3 bases are TGTGCCAGCAGTGGACTAGCGGTATACAATGAGCAGTTCTTC. Its translation: CASSGLAVYNEQFF.

This clonotype was detected ten times or more. This chain joins TRBV5-1 and TRBJ2-5; 12 bases map to TRBD2. The CDR3 spans 18 residues. CDR1 and CDR2 (germline): SGHRS, YFSETQ. The ends lost 5 bases at V and 2 bases at J; junction bases unmatched: 13. CDR3 region: CASSFRTSGTRPQETQYF. DNA for the CDR3: TGCGCCAGCAGTTTTAGGACTAGCGGGACCCGGCCACAAGAGACCCAGTACTTC.

The chain has TRBV5-5 and TRBJ2-5; no firm D call. The germline CDR1 and CDR2 sequences are SGHKS and YYEKEE (reference sequence). V was clipped by 5 bases and J by 5 bases, with 19 bases between them. The CDR3 length is 15 residues. CDR3 region: CASRPSLQPGETQYF. CDR3 in DNA: TGTGCCAGCAGACCTTCCCTGCAGCCCGGGGAGACCCAGTACTTC.

In this sample, this clonotype turned up many times. The chain recombines TRBV5-1 with TRBJ2-7; TRBD1 matches 9 bases. The V and J ends lost 0 bases and 5 bases, in that order; junction bases with no gene match: 6. Germline V lookup: CDR1 SGHRS, CDR2 YFSETQ. This CDR3 is built from 15 residues. Here the CDR3 reads CASSLGGTGNHEQYF. In DNA form, the CDR3 reads TGCGCCAGCAGCTTGGGTGGGACAGGGAACCACGAGCAGTACTTC.

In this sample, this clonotype turned up a few times. The V and J genes are TRBV11-2 and TRBJ2-5, with 7 bases identical to TRBD2. V was pared by 5 bases and J by 7 bases, with 10 bases of the junction left unmatched. Looked up from germline, CDR1 is SGHAT and CDR2 is FQNNGV. The CDR3 length is 14 residues. The CDR3 sequence: CASSPVGGGGTQYF. CDR3 coding DNA: TGTGCCAGCAGCCCGGTTGGCGGGGGAGGGACCCAGTACTTC.

This clonotype was found many times. This chain links TRBV4-2 with TRBJ2-5; TRBD2 agrees at 14 bases. Germline CDR1 is LGHNA and CDR2 is YNFKEQ. The J segment lost 4 bases and the V segment lost 3 bases, leaving 7 bases of the junction unmatched. CDR3 length equals 17 residues. The CDR3 spells CASSQGTSGSGGETQYF. CDR3 in DNA: TGTGCCAGCAGCCAGGGGACTAGCGGGAGTGGAGGAGAGACCCAGTACTTC.

This chain joins TRBV7-6 and TRBJ2-2; D remains unclear. The CDR3 has 13 amino acids. The germline V and J ends were trimmed by 3 bases and 4 bases, with 6 bases remaining between them. Germline assignment: CDR1 SGHVS and CDR2 FNYEAQ. The CDR3 protein is CASSFPSTGELFF. CDR3 nucleotides: TGTGCCAGCAGCTTTCCCAGCACCGGGGAGCTGTTTTTT.

The chain combines TRBV20-1 with TRBJ2-3; D might be TRBD2 (7 bases). Trimming removed 6 bases at V and 2 bases at J, with 9 bases between. Per germline, CDR1 DFQATT and CDR2 SNEGSKA (reference sequence). There are 12 residues in the CDR3. CDR3 loop: CSAGGPTDTQYF. The CDR3 DNA sequence: TGCAGTGCGGGGGGGCCCACAGATACGCAGTATTTT.

The chain employs TRBV6-2 or TRBV6-3 and TRBJ2-5; the match to TRBD1 covers 10 bases. The CDR3 consists of 14 residues. Germline loops: CDR1 MNHEY, CDR2 SVGEGT. V was clipped by 7 bases and J by 4 bases; unmatched bases: 6. CDR3 in DNA: TGTGCCAGCACCCGGGACAGGGGCTCAGAGACCCAGTACTTC. It specifies CASTRDRGSETQYF.

The sample holds many counts of this clonotype. V usage is TRBV12-3 or TRBV12-4 and J usage is TRBJ2-3; TRBD2 matches 11 bases. The CDR3 covers 14 residues. V shed 7 bases, J shed 6 bases, and the junction held 6 bases outside the gene matches. CDR3 sequence: CASKLAGGADTQYF. CDR3 in DNA: TGTGCCAGCAAGCTAGCGGGAGGAGCGGATACGCAGTATTTT.

This clonotype appeared many times. This chain connects TRBV6-1 to TRBJ2-6; D remains ambiguous. The CDR3 has 16 amino acids. Germline V gene lookup returns CDR1 MNHNS and CDR2 SASEGT. The V and J ends lost 6 bases and 0 bases respectively, with 12 bases between them. CDR3 sequence (DNA): TGTGCCAGCAGCCTAAACCGTCCCTCTGGGGCCAACGTCCTGACTTTC. It codes for CASSLNRPSGANVLTF.

As to this clonotype: This could be a read error, since a much larger clone is one nucleotide away. The rearrangement uses TRBV6-2 or TRBV6-3 and TRBJ2-1; D is unresolved. This CDR3 has 13 amino acids. V was shortened by 7 bases and J by 7 bases, with 14 bases between the two germline ends. Germline-derived CDR1 and CDR2 are MNHEY and SVGEGT. CDR3 nucleotide sequence: TGTGCCAGCATCGGGCCTAACGTAAATGAGCAGTTCTTC. This codes for CASIGPNVNEQFF.

V usage is TRBV6-5 and J usage is TRBJ2-2; 11 nucleotides line up with TRBD2. V lost 0 bases, J lost 6 bases, and 6 bases stayed unmatched. Germline lookup yields CDR1 MNHEY and CDR2 SVGAGI. The CDR3 spans 17 residues. CDR3 protein: CASSYSASGRWPGELFF. CDR3 DNA: TGTGCCAGCAGTTACTCGGCTAGCGGGAGGTGGCCCGGGGAGCTGTTTTTT.